This TCR beta chain was identified during a study of blood T cell repertoires in COVID-19. The overall study: Whether acute or convalescent, the COVID-19 samples came from the United States, Italy and Spain. PBMCs, B-cell-depleted T cells, or T cells were the source of the cDNA or gDNA that made up the material.

How the authors handled the data: Reference gene primer amplification in the assay estimated nucleated cell counts. Only in-frame clones appear in the TCRdb table, and some are missing; sequencing was by immunoSEQ multiplex PCR. That table furnishes V, J and clone size, whereas the DNA furnished D and trimming. This sample yields 200,000 to 250,000 clones, of which around 82% are seen a single time; 5.5% to 8.5% belongs to the top ten. Material for sequencing was peripheral blood. This TCR came from a woman in her 70s with acute or convalescent COVID-19.

CDR3 DNA: TGTGCCAGCAGCCCTCAGGGGGTCTATGGCTACACCTTC. Its protein product is CASSPQGVYGYTF. The V gene is TRBV27, the J gene TRBJ1-2; 7 bases are a match to TRBD1. The CDR3 contains 13 residues. J was trimmed by 4 bases and V by 6 bases; bases with no gene match: 5. CDR1 is MNHEY and CDR2 is SMNVEV in the germline V gene (reference sequence).